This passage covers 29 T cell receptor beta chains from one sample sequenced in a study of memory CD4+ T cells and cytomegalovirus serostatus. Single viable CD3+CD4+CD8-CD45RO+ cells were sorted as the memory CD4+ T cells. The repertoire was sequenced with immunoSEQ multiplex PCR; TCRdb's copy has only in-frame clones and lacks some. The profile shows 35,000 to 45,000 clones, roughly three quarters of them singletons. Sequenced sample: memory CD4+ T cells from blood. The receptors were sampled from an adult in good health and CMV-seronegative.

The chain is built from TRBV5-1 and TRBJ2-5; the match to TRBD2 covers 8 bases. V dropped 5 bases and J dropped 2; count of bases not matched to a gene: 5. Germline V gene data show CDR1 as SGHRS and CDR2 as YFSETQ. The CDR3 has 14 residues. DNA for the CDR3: TGCGCCAGCAGGGCTGCGGGAGGTCAAGAGACCCAGTACTTC. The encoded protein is CASRAAGGQETQYF.

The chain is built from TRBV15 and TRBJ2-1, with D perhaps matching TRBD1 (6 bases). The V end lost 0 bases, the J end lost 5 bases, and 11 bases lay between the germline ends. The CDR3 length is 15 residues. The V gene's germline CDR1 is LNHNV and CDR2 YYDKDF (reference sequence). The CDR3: CATSRDARGDNEQFF. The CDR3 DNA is TGTGCCACCAGCAGAGATGCCAGGGGAGACAATGAGCAGTTCTTC.

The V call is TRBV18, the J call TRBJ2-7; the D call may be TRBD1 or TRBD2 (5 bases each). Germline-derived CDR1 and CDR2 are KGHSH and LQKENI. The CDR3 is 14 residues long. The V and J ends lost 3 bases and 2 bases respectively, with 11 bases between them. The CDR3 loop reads CASSPGDGAYEQYF. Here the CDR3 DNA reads TGTGCCAGCTCACCGGGGGACGGCGCCTACGAGCAGTACTTC.

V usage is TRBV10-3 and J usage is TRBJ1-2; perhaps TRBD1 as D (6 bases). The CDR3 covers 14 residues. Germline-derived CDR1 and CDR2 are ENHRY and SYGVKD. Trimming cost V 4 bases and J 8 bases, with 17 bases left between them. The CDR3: CAISALDGGGGYTF. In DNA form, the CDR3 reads TGTGCCATCAGTGCTCTTGATGGAGGGGGAGGCTACACCTTC.

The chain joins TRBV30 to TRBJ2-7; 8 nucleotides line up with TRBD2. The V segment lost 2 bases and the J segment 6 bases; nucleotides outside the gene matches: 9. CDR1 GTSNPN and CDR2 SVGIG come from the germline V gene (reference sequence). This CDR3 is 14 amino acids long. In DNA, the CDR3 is TGTGCCTGGAGTAGGGCGGGAGGAGGAGCCGAGCAGTACTTC. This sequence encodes CAWSRAGGGAEQYF. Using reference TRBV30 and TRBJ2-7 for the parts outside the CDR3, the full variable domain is SQTIHQWPATLVQPVGSPLSLECTVEGTSNPNLYWYRQAAGRGLQLLFYSVGIGQISSEVPQNLSASRPQDRQFILSSKKLLLSDSGFYLCAWSRAGGGAEQYFGPGTRLTVT.

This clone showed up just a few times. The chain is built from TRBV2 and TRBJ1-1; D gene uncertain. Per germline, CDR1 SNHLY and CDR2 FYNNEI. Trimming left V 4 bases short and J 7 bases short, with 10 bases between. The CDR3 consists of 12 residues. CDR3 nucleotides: TGTGCCAGCAGTGCCCTAAGCTTTGAAGCTTTCTTT. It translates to CASSALSFEAFF.

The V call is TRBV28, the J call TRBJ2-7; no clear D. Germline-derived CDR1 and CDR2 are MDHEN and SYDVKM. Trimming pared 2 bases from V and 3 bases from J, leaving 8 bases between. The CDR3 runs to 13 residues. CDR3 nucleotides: TGTGCCAGCAGTTTAACCGACCTCTACGAGCAGTACTTC. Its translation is CASSLTDLYEQYF.

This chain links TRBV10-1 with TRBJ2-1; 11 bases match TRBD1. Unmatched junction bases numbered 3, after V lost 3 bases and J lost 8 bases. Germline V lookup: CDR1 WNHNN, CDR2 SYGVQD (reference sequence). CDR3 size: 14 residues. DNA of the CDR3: TGCGCCAGCAGTGAACCGGGACAGGGGGATGAGCAGTTCTTC. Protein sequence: CASSEPGQGDEQFF.

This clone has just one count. CDR3 in amino acids: CASSRAGRGNNEQFF. CDR3 bases: TGTGCCAGCAGCCGAGCGGGTCGAGGCAACAATGAGCAGTTCTTC. The chain uses TRBV11-2 and TRBJ2-1; possibly TRBD2 for D (6 bases). CDR1 SGHAT and CDR2 FQNNGV come from the germline V gene. The CDR3 is 15 residues long. The V and J ends lost 5 bases and 5 bases respectively, with 16 bases between them.

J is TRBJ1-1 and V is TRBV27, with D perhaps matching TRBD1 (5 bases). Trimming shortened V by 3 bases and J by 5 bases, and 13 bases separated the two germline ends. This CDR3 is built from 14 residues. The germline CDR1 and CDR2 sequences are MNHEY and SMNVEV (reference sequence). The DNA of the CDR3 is TGTGCCAGCAGTTTCCACGGGACGACTACTGAAGCTTTCTTT. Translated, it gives CASSFHGTTTEAFF.

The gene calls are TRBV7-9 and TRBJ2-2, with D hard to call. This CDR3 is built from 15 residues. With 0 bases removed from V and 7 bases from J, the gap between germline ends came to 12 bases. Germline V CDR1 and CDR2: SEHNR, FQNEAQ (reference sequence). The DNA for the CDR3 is TGTGCCAGCAGCTTAGCGAACCTCTGGGACGGGGAGCTGTTTTTT. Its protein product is CASSLANLWDGELFF.

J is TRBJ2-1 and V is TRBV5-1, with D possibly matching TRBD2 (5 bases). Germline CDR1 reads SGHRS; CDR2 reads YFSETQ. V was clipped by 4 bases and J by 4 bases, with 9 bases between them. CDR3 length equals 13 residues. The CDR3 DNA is TGCGCCAGCAGCCGGGATATATACAATGAGCAGTTCTTC. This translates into CASSRDIYNEQFF.

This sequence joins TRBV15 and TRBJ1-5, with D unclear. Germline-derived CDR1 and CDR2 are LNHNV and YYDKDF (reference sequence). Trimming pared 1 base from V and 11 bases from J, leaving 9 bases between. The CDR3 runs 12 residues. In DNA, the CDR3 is TGTGCCACCAGCAGAGCTCGGTCGGCCCAGCATTTT. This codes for CATSRARSAQHF. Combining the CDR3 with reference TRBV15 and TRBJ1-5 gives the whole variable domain DAMVIQNPRYQVTQFGKPVTLSCSQTLNHNVMYWYQQKSSQAPKLLFHYYDKDFNNEADTPDNFQSRRPNTSFCFLDIRSPGLGDTAMYLCATSRARSAQHFGDGTRLSIL.

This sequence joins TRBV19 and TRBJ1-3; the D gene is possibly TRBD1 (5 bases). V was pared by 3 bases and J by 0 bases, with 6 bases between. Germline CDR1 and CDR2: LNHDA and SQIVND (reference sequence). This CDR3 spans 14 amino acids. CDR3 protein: CASSIGGSGNTIYF. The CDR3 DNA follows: TGTGCCAGTAGTATCGGGGGCTCTGGAAACACCATATATTTT. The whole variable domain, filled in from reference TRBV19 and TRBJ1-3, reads DGGITQSPKYLFRKEGQNVTLSCEQNLNHDAMYWYRQDPGQGLRLIYYSQIVNDFQKGDIAEGYSVSREKKESFPLTVTSAQKNPTAFYLCASSIGGSGNTIYFGEGSWLTVV.

In DNA form, the CDR3 reads TGTGCCAGCAGCTTAAGGGTGGCAGAAAGGGGGACTGGAAACACCATATATTTT. This gives the protein CASSLRVAERGTGNTIYF. This rearrangement joins TRBV11-2 to TRBJ1-3; TRBD1 is a possible D gene (6 bases). The germline gives CDR1 SGHAT, CDR2 FQNNGV. The V end was cut by 2 bases, the J end by 2 bases, with 19 bases between. This CDR3 region has 18 residues.

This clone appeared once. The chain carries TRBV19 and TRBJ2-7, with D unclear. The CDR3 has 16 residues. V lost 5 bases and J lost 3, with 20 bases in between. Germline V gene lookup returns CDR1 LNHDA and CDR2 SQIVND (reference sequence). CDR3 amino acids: CASSPSGVLAVYEQYF. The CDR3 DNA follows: TGTGCCAGTAGTCCGAGTGGGGTCTTGGCGGTCTACGAGCAGTACTTC.

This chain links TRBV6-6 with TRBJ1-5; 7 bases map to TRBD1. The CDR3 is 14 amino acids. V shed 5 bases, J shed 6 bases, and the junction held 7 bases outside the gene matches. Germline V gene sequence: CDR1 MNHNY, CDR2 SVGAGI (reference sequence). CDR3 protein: CASSRQGQSQPQHF. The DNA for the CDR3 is TGTGCCAGCAGTAGACAGGGTCAGAGTCAGCCCCAGCATTTT.

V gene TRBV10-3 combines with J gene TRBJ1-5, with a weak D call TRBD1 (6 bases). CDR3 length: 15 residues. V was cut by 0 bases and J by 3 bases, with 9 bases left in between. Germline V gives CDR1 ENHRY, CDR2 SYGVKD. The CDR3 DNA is TGTGCCATCAGTGAGTCCAGACAGGACAATCAGCCCCAGCATTTT. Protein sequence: CAISESRQDNQPQHF.

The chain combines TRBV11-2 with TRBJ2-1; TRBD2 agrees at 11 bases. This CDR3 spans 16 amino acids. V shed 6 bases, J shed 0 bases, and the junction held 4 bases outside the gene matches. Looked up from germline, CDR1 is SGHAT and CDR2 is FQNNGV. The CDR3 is CASSSTSGSSYNEQFF. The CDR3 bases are TGTGCCAGCAGTTCTACTAGCGGGAGCTCCTACAATGAGCAGTTCTTC.

For the CDR3, the DNA is TGCAGCGTTGTTGAGAGCGGGAGAAACGAGCAGTACTTC. Amino acid sequence: CSVVESGRNEQYF. This chain uses TRBV29-1 with TRBJ2-7, with 8 bases that match TRBD2. The V gene's germline CDR1 is SQVTM and CDR2 ANQGSEA. The CDR3 sequence is 13 residues long. V was clipped by 4 bases and J by 5 bases; unmatched bases: 7.

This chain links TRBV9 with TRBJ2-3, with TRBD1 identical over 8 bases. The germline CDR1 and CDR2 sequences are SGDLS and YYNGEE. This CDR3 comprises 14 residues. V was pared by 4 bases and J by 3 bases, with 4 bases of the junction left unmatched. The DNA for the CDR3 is TGTGCCAGCAGCCCCCGGACAGGGACAGATACGCAGTATTTT. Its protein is CASSPRTGTDTQYF.

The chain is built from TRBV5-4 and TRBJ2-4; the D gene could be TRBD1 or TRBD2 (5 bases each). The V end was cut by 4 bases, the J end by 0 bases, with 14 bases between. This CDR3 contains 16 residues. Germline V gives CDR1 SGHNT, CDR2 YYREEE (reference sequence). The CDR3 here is CASSPGSGTAKNIQYF. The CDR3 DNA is TGTGCCAGCAGCCCCGGGTCGGGGACAGCCAAAAACATTCAGTACTTC.

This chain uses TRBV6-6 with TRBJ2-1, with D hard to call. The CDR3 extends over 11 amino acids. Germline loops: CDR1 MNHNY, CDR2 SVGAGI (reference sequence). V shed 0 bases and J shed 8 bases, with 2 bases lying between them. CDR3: CASSYSDEQFF. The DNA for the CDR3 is TGTGCCAGCAGTTACTCAGATGAGCAGTTCTTC.

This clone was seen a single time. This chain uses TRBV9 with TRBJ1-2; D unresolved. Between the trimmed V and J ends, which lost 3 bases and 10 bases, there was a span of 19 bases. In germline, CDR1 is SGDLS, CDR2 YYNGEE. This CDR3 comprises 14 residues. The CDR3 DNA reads TGTGCCAGCAGCGACGAAAACTTGGATGGGGACTACACCTTC. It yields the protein CASSDENLDGDYTF.

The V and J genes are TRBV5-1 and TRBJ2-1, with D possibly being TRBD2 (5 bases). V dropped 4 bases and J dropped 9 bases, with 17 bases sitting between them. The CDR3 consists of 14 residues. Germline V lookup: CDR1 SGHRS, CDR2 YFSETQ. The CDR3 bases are TGCGCCAGCAGCACGGGGTATGAGAAGGGTGAGCAGTTCTTC. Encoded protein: CASSTGYEKGEQFF.

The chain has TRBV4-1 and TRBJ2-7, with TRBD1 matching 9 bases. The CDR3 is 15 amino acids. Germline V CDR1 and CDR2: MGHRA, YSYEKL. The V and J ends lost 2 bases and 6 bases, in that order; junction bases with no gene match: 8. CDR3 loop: CASSQFTDRGGEQYF. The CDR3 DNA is TGCGCCAGCAGCCAATTCACCGACAGGGGGGGCGAGCAGTACTTC.

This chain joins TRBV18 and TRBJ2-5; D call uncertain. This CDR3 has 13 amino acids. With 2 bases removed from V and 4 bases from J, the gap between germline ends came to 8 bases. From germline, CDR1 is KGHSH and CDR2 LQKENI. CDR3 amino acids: CASSPGNGETQYF. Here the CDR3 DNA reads TGTGCCAGCTCACCAGGCAACGGAGAGACCCAGTACTTC.

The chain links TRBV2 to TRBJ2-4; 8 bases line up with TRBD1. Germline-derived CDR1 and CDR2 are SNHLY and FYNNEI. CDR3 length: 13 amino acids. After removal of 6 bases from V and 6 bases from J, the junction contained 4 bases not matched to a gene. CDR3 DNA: TGTGCCAGCAGCGGACAGGGAATAAACATTCAGTACTTC. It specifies CASSGQGINIQYF.

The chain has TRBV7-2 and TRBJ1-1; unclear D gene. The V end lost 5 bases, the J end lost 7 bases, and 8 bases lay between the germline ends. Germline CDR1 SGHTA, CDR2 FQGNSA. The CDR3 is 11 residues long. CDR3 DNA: TGTGCCAGCAGCCCGGTAATTGAAGCTTTCTTT. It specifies CASSPVIEAFF.